These T cell receptor beta chains were read from a single sample in a study of technical replicates of blood from a handful of donors. Method: immunoSEQ multiplex PCR; TCRdb's copy keeps in-frame clones and lacks some. Of roughly 92,000 clones in the sample, roughly 96% were seen once. Sequenced input: T cells isolated from PBMCs. Receptors were obtained from a human donor in good health. CDR3s include the opening cysteine and the closing phenylalanine or tryptophan. The D gene is left open where the match is weak. Some rows have no size entry. The others give once, few or many, or a class for an expanded clone.

>NA|16|TRBD2|TRBJ2-3|TRBV2
TGTGCCAGCAGTCCGGGACTAGCGGAGTTCACAGATACGCAGTATTTT
CASSPGLAEFTDTQYF
>NA|14|NA|TRBJ2-5|TRBV7-6
TGTGCCAGCAGCCTTATAGAGGACCAAGAGACCCAGTACTTC
CASSLIEDQETQYF
>NA|17|TRBD1|TRBJ2-6|TRBV18
TGTGCCAGCTCACTGGGCAGGGGGACCTCTGGGGCCAACGTCCTGACTTTC
CASSLGRGTSGANVLTF
>NA|13|NA|TRBJ1-1|TRBV11-3
TGTGCCAGCAGCGTCCAGGAGAACACTGAAGCTTTCTTT
CASSVQENTEAFF
>NA|12|NA|TRBJ1-1|TRBV6-1
TGTGCCAGCAGTGAGGGGCGGACTGAAGCTTTCTTT
CASSEGRTEAFF
>NA|13|TRBD1|TRBJ1-5|TRBV7-3
TGTGCCAGCAGCACGGGACAGGGAACGCCCCAGCATTTT
CASSTGQGTPQHF
>NA|15|TRBD1|TRBJ2-1|TRBV7-2
TGTGCCAGCAGCTGGGCCGGACAGGTCTACAATGAGCAGTTCTTC
CASSWAGQVYNEQFF
>NA|15|TRBD1|TRBJ2-7|TRBV18
TGTGCCAGCTCACTTGGACAGGGTCTAGGAAACGAGCAGTACTTC
CASSLGQGLGNEQYF
>once|13|NA|TRBJ1-3|TRBV9
TGTGCCAGCAGCCCATTAACAGGGATTCCCATATATTTT
CASSPLTGIPIYF
>NA|17|NA|TRBJ1-3|TRBV5-1
TGCGCCAGCAGCTTGGGTGGGAGCTCGTCCTCTGGAAACACCATATATTTT
CASSLGGSSSSGNTIYF
>NA|13|NA|TRBJ2-7|TRBV6-1
TGTGCCAGCAGTGCTACAGGGTTCTACGAGCAGTACTTC
CASSATGFYEQYF
>NA|16|TRBD2|TRBJ2-1|TRBV7-3
TGTGCCAGCAGCACTCAGGCTAGCGGGAGTTACAATGAGCAGTTCTTC
CASSTQASGSYNEQFF
>NA|11|TRBD1|TRBJ1-1|TRBV6-4
TGTGCCAGCAGTGGAAACAGGGGGGCTTTCTTT
CASSGNRGAFF
>NA|14|NA|TRBJ2-7|TRBV4-1
TGCGCCAGCAGCCAAGCCCCAGGTTCGTACGAGCAGTACTTC
CASSQAPGSYEQYF
>NA|13|NA|TRBJ1-5|TRBV6-5
TGTGCCAGCAGCAACGTCGGGAAACAGCCCCAGCATTTT
CASSNVGKQPQHF
>NA|13|NA|TRBJ1-4|TRBV11-3
TGTGCCAGCAGCTTAGGTCAGAATGAAAAACTGTTTTTT
CASSLGQNEKLFF
>NA|14|NA|TRBJ1-2|TRBV11-3
TGTGCCAGCAGCTTTACAGGTGTGAACTATGGCTACACCTTC
CASSFTGVNYGYTF
>NA|14|NA|TRBJ1-1|TRBV6-5
TGTGCCAGCAGTGCTAACCGGGAGATCACTGAAGCTTTCTTT
CASSANREITEAFF
>NA|14|NA|TRBJ2-5|TRBV6-1
TGTGCCAGCATTAATTGGTCAGGGCGGGAGACCCAGTACTTC
CASINWSGRETQYF
>NA|13|TRBD1|TRBJ1-2|TRBV10-3
TGTGCCATCAAACCGGGACAGGGGTATGGCTACACCTTC
CAIKPGQGYGYTF
>NA|16|NA|TRBJ1-3|TRBV4-1
TGCGCCAGCAGCCAAGTCGGGGGACTCCGAGGCAACACCATATATTTT
CASSQVGGLRGNTIYF
>NA|14|TRBD2|TRBJ2-3|TRBV7-9
TGTGCCAGCAGCTCGGGGGGGAGCACAGATACGCAGTATTTT
CASSSGGSTDTQYF
>NA|17|TRBD1|TRBJ1-6|TRBV4-3
TGCGCCAGCAGCCAAGTGCTGGGGACAGGGAATAATTCACCCCTCCACTTT
CASSQVLGTGNNSPLHF
>NA|13|NA|TRBJ2-7|TRBV5-1
TGCGCCAGCAGCTTGGCAGCAGGCTACGAGCAGTACTTC
CASSLAAGYEQYF
>NA|12|NA|TRBJ2-7|TRBV6-6
TGTGCCAGCAGTCTAACTACGAACGAGCAGTACTTC
CASSLTTNEQYF
>NA|16|TRBD1|TRBJ2-5|TRBV27
TGTGCCAGCAGGGGTGGGACAGGGGACGCCGGGGGGACCCAGTACTTC
CASRGGTGDAGGTQYF
>NA|14|NA|TRBJ1-2|TRBV5-6
TGTGCCAGCAGCTTGGGGGGAGTTAACTATGGCTACACCTTC
CASSLGGVNYGYTF
>NA|14|NA|TRBJ1-1|TRBV5-1
TGCGCCAGCAGCAAGGAGGGCAGGGTGACTGAAGCTTTCTTT
CASSKEGRVTEAFF
>NA|13|NA|TRBJ2-7|TRBV4-2
TGTGCCAGCAGCCAAGGCAAGGGGAGGGAGCAGTACTTC
CASSQGKGREQYF
>NA|14|NA|TRBJ2-7|TRBV7-2
TGTGCCAGCAGCTCCGGCCATGCTAGCTACGAGCAGTACTTC
CASSSGHASYEQYF
>NA|16|NA|TRBJ1-1|TRBV5-8
TGTGCCAGCACCGCGCCGGGGGGCTACGTGAACACTGAAGCTTTCTTT
CASTAPGGYVNTEAFF
>few|11|NA|TRBJ1-1|TRBV20-1
TGCAGTGCCCCGCGGGGGTTGGAAGCTTTCTTT
CSAPRGLEAFF
>NA|14|NA|TRBJ2-7|TRBV28
TGTGCCAGCAGCTTCGGGAGATCAGGGTACGAGCAGTACTTC
CASSFGRSGYEQYF
>NA|13|NA|TRBJ2-1|TRBV27
TGTGCCAGCAGCTACGATCAGCGGAATGAGCAGTTCTTC
CASSYDQRNEQFF
>NA|16|TRBD1|TRBJ2-5|TRBV28
TGTGCCAGCAGTTACGAATCACACAGGGGGCGGGAGACCCAGTACTTC
CASSYESHRGRETQYF
>NA|13|NA|TRBJ1-1|TRBV5-4
TGTGCCAGCAGCTTGGAAGAGCACACTGAAGCTTTCTTT
CASSLEEHTEAFF
>NA|13|NA|TRBJ1-2|TRBV10-3
TGTGCCATCAGTGACGGGGGGAACTATGGCTACACCTTC
CAISDGGNYGYTF
>NA|15|TRBD1|TRBJ2-2|TRBV25-1
TGTGCCAGCAAGGCGCCGGGACAGGGCTCCGGGGAGCTGTTTTTT
CASKAPGQGSGELFF
>NA|13|NA|TRBJ1-4|TRBV19
TGTGCCAGTACTCGGGGGGCGGGTGAAAAACTGTTTTTT
CASTRGAGEKLFF
>NA|14|TRBD1|TRBJ1-1|TRBV11-2
TGTGCCAGCAGCCTTAAAACAGGGGGCACTGAAGCTTTCTTT
CASSLKTGGTEAFF
>NA|14|NA|TRBJ2-7|TRBV27
TGTGCCAGCAGTTACGCCGGAGGGCTCTACGAGCAGTACTTC
CASSYAGGLYEQYF
>NA|13|NA|TRBJ2-5|TRBV7-2
TGTGCCAGCACCCGGAGGTCTGAAGAGACCCAGTACTTC
CASTRRSEETQYF
>NA|16|TRBD1|TRBJ1-1|TRBV30
TGTGCCTGGAGTTATATCCGGGACAGGGGATACACTGAAGCTTTCTTT
CAWSYIRDRGYTEAFF
>NA|14|NA|TRBJ1-1|TRBV5-1
TGCGCCAGCAGCTTGGCCCAGGGGCCAACTGAAGCTTTCTTT
CASSLAQGPTEAFF
>NA|17|NA|TRBJ2-6|TRBV7-9
TGTGCCACCCAAATGATAGCGGAAAACTCTGGGGCCAACGTCCTGACTTTC
CATQMIAENSGANVLTF
>NA|12|NA|TRBJ2-1|TRBV28
TGTGCCAGCATCCTCTTCCACAATGAGCAGTTCTTC
CASILFHNEQFF